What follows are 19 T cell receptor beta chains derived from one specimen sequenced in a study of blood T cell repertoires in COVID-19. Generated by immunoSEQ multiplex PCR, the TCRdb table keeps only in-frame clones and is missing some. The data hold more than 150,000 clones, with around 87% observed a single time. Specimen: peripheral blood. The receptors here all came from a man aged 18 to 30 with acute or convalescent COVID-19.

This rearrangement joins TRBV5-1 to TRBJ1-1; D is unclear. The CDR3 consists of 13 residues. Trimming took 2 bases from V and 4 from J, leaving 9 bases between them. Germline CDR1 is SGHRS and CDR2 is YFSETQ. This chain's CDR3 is CASSFEGGTEAFF. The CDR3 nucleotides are TGCGCCAGCAGCTTTGAGGGTGGCACTGAAGCTTTCTTT.

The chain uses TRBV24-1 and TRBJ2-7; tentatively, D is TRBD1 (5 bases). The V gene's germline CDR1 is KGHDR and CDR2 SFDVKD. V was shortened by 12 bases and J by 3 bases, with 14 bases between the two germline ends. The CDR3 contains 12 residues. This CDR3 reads CAAPWTHYEQYF. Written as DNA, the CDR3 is TGTGCCGCACCGTGGACACACTACGAGCAGTACTTC.

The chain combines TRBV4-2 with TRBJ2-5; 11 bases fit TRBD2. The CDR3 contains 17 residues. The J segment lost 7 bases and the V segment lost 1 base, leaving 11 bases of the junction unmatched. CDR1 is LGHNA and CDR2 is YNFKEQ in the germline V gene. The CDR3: CASSQVGASGGPRTQYF. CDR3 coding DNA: TGTGCCAGCAGCCAAGTCGGGGCTAGCGGGGGGCCCAGGACCCAGTACTTC.

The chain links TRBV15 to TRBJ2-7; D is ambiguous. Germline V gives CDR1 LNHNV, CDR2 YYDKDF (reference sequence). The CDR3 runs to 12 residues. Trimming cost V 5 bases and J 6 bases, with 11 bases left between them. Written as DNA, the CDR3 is TGTGCCACCAGCCTCCCCAACGGCGAGCAGTACTTC. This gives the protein CATSLPNGEQYF.

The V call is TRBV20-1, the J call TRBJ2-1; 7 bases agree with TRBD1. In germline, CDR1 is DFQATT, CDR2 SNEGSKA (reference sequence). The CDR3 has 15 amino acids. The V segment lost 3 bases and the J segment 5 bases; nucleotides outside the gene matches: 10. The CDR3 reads CSASFLLGQNNEQFF. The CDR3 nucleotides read TGCAGTGCTAGTTTTCTCCTGGGACAGAACAATGAGCAGTTCTTC.

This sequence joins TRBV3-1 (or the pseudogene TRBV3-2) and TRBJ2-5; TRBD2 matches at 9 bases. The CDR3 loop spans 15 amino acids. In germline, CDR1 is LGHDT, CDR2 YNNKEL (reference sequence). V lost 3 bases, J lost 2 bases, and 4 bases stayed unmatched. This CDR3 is CASSHSGGVQETQYF. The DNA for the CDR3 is TGTGCCAGCAGCCATAGCGGGGGCGTACAAGAGACCCAGTACTTC.

The CDR3 DNA follows: TGTGCCAGCAGTGAAGTAGAGGGTCAGCCCCAGCATTTT. Translated, it gives CASSEVEGQPQHF. The V and J genes are TRBV6-1 and TRBJ1-5; D is undetermined. This CDR3 spans 13 amino acids. Germline V gene data show CDR1 as MNHNS and CDR2 as SASEGT. V was trimmed by 1 base and J by 6 bases, leaving 7 bases between them.

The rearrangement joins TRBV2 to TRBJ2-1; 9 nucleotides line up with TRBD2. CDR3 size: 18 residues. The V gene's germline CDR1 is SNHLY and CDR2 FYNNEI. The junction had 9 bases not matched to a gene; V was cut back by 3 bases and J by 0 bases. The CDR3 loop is CASSESGGLLSSYNEQFF. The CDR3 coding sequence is TGTGCCAGCAGTGAGAGCGGGGGGCTACTAAGCTCCTACAATGAGCAGTTCTTC.

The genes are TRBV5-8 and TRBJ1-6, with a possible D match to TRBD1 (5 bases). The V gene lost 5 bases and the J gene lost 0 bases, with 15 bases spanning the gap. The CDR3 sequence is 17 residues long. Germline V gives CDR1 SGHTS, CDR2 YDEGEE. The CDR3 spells CASSWGDHSSYNSPLHF. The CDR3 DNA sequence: TGTGCCAGCAGTTGGGGGGATCATAGCTCCTATAATTCACCCCTCCACTTT.

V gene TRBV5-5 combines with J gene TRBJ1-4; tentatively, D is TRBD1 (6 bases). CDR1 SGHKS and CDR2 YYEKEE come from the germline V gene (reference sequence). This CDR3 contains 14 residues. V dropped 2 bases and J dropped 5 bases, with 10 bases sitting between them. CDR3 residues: CASSFSQGNEKLFF. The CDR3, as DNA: TGTGCCAGCAGCTTCTCTCAGGGGAATGAAAAACTGTTTTTT.

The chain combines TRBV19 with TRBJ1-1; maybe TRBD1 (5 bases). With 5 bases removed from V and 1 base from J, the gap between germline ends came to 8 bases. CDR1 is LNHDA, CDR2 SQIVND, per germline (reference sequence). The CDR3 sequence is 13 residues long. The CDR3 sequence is CASSGARNTEAFF. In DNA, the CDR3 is TGTGCCAGTAGTGGGGCGAGGAACACTGAAGCTTTCTTT.

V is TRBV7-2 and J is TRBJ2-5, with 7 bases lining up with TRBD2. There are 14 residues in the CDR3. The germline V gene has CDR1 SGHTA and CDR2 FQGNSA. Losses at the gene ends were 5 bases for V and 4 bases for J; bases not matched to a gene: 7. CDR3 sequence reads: CASSQRAGRETQYF. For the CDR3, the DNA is TGTGCCAGCAGCCAAAGAGCGGGGAGAGAGACCCAGTACTTC.

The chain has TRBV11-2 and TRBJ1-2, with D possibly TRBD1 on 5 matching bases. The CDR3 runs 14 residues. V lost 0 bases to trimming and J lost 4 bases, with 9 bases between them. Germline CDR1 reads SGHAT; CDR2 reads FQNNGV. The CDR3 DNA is TGTGCCAGCAGCTTAGATTTGACAGCCTATGGCTACACCTTC. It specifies CASSLDLTAYGYTF.

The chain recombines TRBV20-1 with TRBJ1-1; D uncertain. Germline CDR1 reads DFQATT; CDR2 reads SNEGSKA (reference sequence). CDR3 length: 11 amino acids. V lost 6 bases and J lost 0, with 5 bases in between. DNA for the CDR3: TGCAGTGCCAAATTGAACACTGAAGCTTTCTTT. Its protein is CSAKLNTEAFF.

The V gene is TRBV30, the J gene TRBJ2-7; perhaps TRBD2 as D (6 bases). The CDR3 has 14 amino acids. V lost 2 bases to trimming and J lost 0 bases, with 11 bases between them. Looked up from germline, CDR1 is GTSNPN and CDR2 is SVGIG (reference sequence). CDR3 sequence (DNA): TGTGCCTGGAGTTGGGGGGATGTCTCCTACGAGCAGTACTTC. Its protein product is CAWSWGDVSYEQYF.

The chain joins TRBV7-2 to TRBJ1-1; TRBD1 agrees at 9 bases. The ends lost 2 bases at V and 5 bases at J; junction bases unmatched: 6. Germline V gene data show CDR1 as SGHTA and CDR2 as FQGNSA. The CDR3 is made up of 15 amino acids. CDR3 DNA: TGTGCCAGCAGCTTATACAGGGGGCGTGGGACTGAAGCTTTCTTT. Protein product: CASSLYRGRGTEAFF.

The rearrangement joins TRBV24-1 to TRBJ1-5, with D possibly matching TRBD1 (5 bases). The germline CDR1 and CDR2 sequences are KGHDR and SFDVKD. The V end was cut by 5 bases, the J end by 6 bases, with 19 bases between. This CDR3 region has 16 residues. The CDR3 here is CATSGGGTSLGQPQHF. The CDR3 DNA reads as TGTGCCACCAGTGGGGGCGGGACTTCTTTGGGTCAGCCCCAGCATTTT.

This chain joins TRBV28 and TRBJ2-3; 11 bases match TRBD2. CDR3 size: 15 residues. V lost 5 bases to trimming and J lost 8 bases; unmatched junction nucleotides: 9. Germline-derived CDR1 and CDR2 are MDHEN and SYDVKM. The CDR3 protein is CASSLSGGATGTQYF. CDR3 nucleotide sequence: TGTGCCAGCAGTCTTAGCGGGGGGGCCACGGGTACGCAGTATTTT.

The CDR3 reads CASSHGRADGYTF. The CDR3 nucleotides read TGTGCCAGCTCGCACGGGAGGGCGGATGGCTACACCTTC. V is TRBV18 and J is TRBJ1-2; D is unresolved. The CDR3 length is 13 residues. The germline V and J ends were trimmed by 6 bases and 6 bases, with 14 bases remaining between them. CDR1 KGHSH and CDR2 LQKENI come from the germline V gene. The whole variable domain, remainder taken from reference TRBV18 and TRBJ1-2, is NAGVMQNPRHLVRRRGQEARLRCSPMKGHSHVYWYRQLPEEGLKFMVYLQKENIIDESGMPKERFSAEFPKEGPSILRIQQVVRGDSAAYFCASSHGRADGYTFGSGTRLTVV.